This T cell receptor beta chain emerged from a study of blood T cells in healthy people across ages. Whole-study findings and limits: Both higher diversity and more naive CD4+ cells marked long-lived donors when set against aged donors. Unsorted PBMC input precluded a conclusive naive versus antigen-experienced comparison.

There are a few counts of this clonotype. The antigen is unknown. A second PCR of roughly 7 to 11 cycles used a sample-barcoded 5' primer and a J-beta primer mix. TCRdb redid the calling of the 5' RACE reads with MiXCR, one entry per CDR3 protein. The sample contains about 680,000 distinct CDR3 sequences, about 52% of which appear only once. V lost 7 bases and J 1 base, leaving 5 bases between the germline ends. Germline-derived CDR1 and CDR2 are SNHLY and FYNNEI. The CDR3 has 13 amino acids. Isolated PBMCs totaled at least 6.5 million in each sample. Material for sequencing was blood. The TCR comes from a woman aged 55-75 years in good health. The chain uses TRBV2 and TRBJ2-6; D is uncertain. CDR3 nucleotides: TGTGCCAGCACCCGATCTGGGGCCAACGTCCTGACTTTC. Its translation is CASTRSGANVLTF.